The T cell receptor beta chain under discussion was sequenced for a study of blood T cell repertoires in COVID-19. Study summary: Italy, Spain and the United States were the sources of the convalescent and acute COVID-19 samples. From T cells, B-cell-depleted T cells, or PBMCs came the material, which was cDNA or gDNA.

Participant-reported clinical history was the basis for cohort assignment. Trimming left V 5 bases short and J 8 bases short, with 12 bases between. The CDR3 covers 13 residues. From germline, CDR1 is SGHAT and CDR2 FQDESV (reference sequence). Profiled with immunoSEQ multiplex PCR; TCRdb holds only in-frame clones, not every one. This sample has about 360,000 clones; around 87% occur once, and the top ten carry 1.3%. Specimen: PBMCs or T cells enriched from blood (not recorded which). This sequence was found in a man aged 30 to 45 who had recovered from COVID-19. The chain couples TRBV11-1 to TRBJ2-2; D is perhaps TRBD1 (6 bases). The CDR3 DNA reads as TGTGCCAGCAGCCCCAGGGGTTTTGGGGAGCTGTTTTTT. Its translation is CASSPRGFGELFF.